This entry is about one T cell receptor beta chain. Some clones are missing from TCRdb's copy, which holds only in-frame ones; the method was immunoSEQ multiplex PCR. The table has about 40,000 clones, around 90% seen once. This record belongs to a study of T cell changes during pregnancy in multiple sclerosis. Deletions cut 5 bases from V and 8 bases from J, with 14 bases between. Germline V gene sequence: CDR1 SGDLS, CDR2 YYNGEE. The CDR3 length is 13 residues. The material was CD4+ T cells from peripheral blood mononuclear cells, obtained before pregnancy. The TCR originated in a female donor with multiple sclerosis, enrolled in a pregnancy study. The V and J genes are TRBV9 and TRBJ2-4, with D possibly TRBD2 on 6 matching bases. The DNA of the CDR3 is TGTGCCAGCAGGGAGGAGGGGACGGACATTCAGTACTTC. Translating it yields CASREEGTDIQYF. The full variable domain, completed using reference TRBV9 and TRBJ2-4, is DSGVTQTPKHLITATGQRVTLRCSPRSGDLSVYWYQQSLDQGLQFLIQYYNGEERAKGNILERFSAQQFPDLHSELNLSSLELGDSALYFCASREEGTDIQYFGAGTRLSVL.